This entry lists 9 T cell receptor beta chains sequenced from one sample in a study of control samples from healthy donors and cancer patients. Some clones are missing from TCRdb's copy, which holds only in-frame ones; the method was immunoSEQ multiplex PCR. There are about 98,000 clones in the sample; 79% occur only once, and roughly a tenth lies in the top ten. The sequenced material came from blood. These TCRs come from a woman aged 25 to 45 in good health.

The V gene is TRBV7-2, the J gene TRBJ1-2; D gene unclear. CDR3 length equals 14 residues. V was clipped by 1 base and J by 7 bases, with 13 bases between them. Germline V gene data show CDR1 as SGHTA and CDR2 as FQGNSA. CDR3 sequence reads: CASSLGRALGGYTF. CDR3 sequence (DNA): TGTGCCAGCAGCTTAGGACGGGCACTCGGTGGCTACACCTTC.

The rearrangement links TRBV7-9 to TRBJ2-3; TRBD2 might be the D (7 bases). CDR3 length: 17 residues. Germline CDR1 and CDR2: SEHNR and FQNEAQ (reference sequence). Trimming left V 1 base short and J 4 bases short, with 18 bases between. In nucleotides, the CDR3 is TGTGCCAGCAGCTTAGGCGGTGTGGGGGGGCTGCCAGATACGCAGTATTTT. Amino acids: CASSLGGVGGLPDTQYF.

The chain links TRBV20-1 to TRBJ2-7, with D perhaps TRBD1 (6 bases). CDR1 is DFQATT, CDR2 SNEGSKA, per germline (reference sequence). The length of the CDR3 is 14 residues. V was pared by 3 bases and J by 4 bases, with 16 bases between. The CDR3, as DNA: TGCAGTGCTAGTAGACCGAACCAGGGGTACGAGCAGTACTTC. It yields the protein CSASRPNQGYEQYF.

CDR3 loop: CASSLLSSPAGNTEAFF. Written as DNA, the CDR3 is TGCGCCAGCAGCTTGCTTTCCTCCCCGGCAGGGAACACTGAAGCTTTCTTT. V usage is TRBV5-1 and J usage is TRBJ1-1; D remains ambiguous. Per germline, CDR1 SGHRS and CDR2 YFSETQ. The CDR3 totals 17 residues. V was pared by 1 base and J by 1 base, with 17 bases between.

The V call is TRBV21-1, the J call TRBJ2-1. TRBV21-1 is listed as a pseudogene. The CDR3 contains 16 residues. The CDR3 DNA is TGTGCCAGCAGCAAAGTAACGGGGGCGCAAGTCAATGAGCAGTTCTTC. This encodes CASSKVTGAQVNEQFF.

The chain joins TRBV14 to TRBJ1-1; D uncertain. This CDR3 has 15 amino acids. Trimming removed 3 bases from V and 0 bases from J, with 11 bases in between. Looked up from germline, CDR1 is SGHDN and CDR2 is FVKESK. CDR3 in amino acids: CASSHYRTVNTEAFF. CDR3 bases: TGTGCCAGCAGCCACTATCGGACGGTGAACACTGAAGCTTTCTTT. The full variable domain, rest sourced from reference TRBV14 and TRBJ1-1, is EAGVTQFPSHSVIEKGQTVTLRCDPISGHDNLYWYRRVMGKEIKFLLHFVKESKQDESGMPNNRFLAERTGGTYSTLKVQPAELEDSGVYFCASSHYRTVNTEAFFGQGTRLTVV.

The chain links TRBV9 to TRBJ2-7; D is unclear. Germline CDR1 is SGDLS and CDR2 is YYNGEE. Trimming took 4 bases from V and 5 from J, leaving 10 bases between them. The CDR3 extends over 12 amino acids. The CDR3 protein is CASSSSLDEQYF. The DNA for the CDR3 is TGTGCCAGCAGCTCCTCACTGGACGAGCAGTACTTC.

V and J are TRBV24-1 and TRBJ2-5; 9 bases fit TRBD2. Trimming removed 5 bases from V and 1 base from J; junction bases left unmatched: 10. Germline lookup yields CDR1 KGHDR and CDR2 SFDVKD. This CDR3 comprises 17 residues. CDR3 sequence reads: CATSGAGAGGAQETQYF. The CDR3 region has the DNA TGTGCCACCAGTGGCGCCGGGGCGGGGGGGGCCCAAGAGACCCAGTACTTC.

This clone is a singleton in its sample. The chain uses TRBV5-1 and TRBJ1-2, with TRBD1 matching over 9 bases. Germline V gene lookup returns CDR1 SGHRS and CDR2 YFSETQ. Trimming cost V 0 bases and J 7 bases; bases outside gene matches: 4. This CDR3 has 14 residues. As DNA, the CDR3 is TGCGCCAGCAGCTTGGTTACAGGGGGCAGTGGCTACACCTTC. Translation: CASSLVTGGSGYTF.